These 30 T cell receptor beta chains were sequenced from one sample in a study of blood T cells in healthy people across ages. It was with a sample-barcoded 5' primer and a J-beta primer mix that a second PCR of roughly 7 to 12 cycles was run. TCRdb re-called the 5' RACE reads with MiXCR, one entry per CDR3 protein. This table holds more than 800,000 distinct CDR3 sequences, more than 40% found once. Sequencing was carried out using blood. The receptors were sampled from a woman aged 60-75 years in good health.

V usage is TRBV10-3 and J usage is TRBJ1-5; D may be TRBD1 (5 bases). V dropped 3 bases and J dropped 4 bases, with 13 bases sitting between them. The CDR3 spans 15 residues. Germline-derived CDR1 and CDR2 are ENHRY and SYGVKD. CDR3 DNA: TGTGCCATCAGTGAATCAGGGAGGAGGAATCAGCCCCAGCATTTT. This encodes CAISESGRRNQPQHF.

As for this clonotype: A read error may produce the germline difference seen at one junction end. The genes are TRBV27 and TRBJ2-7, with D hard to call. Germline CDR1 reads MNHEY; CDR2 reads SMNVEV (reference sequence). The CDR3 length is 14 residues. CDR3 amino acids: CTSSSLGLFDEQYF. For the CDR3, the DNA is TGTACCAGCAGCAGCCTGGGTCTTTTCGACGAGCAGTACTTC.

V usage is TRBV20-1 and J usage is TRBJ2-7; TRBD2 matches at 10 bases. This CDR3 has 14 amino acids. V lost 3 bases to trimming and J lost 1 base; unmatched junction nucleotides: 3. The germline gives CDR1 DFQATT, CDR2 SNEGSKA (reference sequence). The CDR3, as DNA: TGCAGTGCTAGTACTAGCGGGACTTCCTACGAGCAGTACTTC. Its protein product is CSASTSGTSYEQYF.

V is TRBV13 and J is TRBJ2-7; D remains unclear. From germline, CDR1 is PRHDT and CDR2 FYEKMQ (reference sequence). The CDR3 length is 15 residues. Trimming shortened V by 4 bases and J by 0 bases, and 13 bases separated the two germline ends. The CDR3 loop is CASSSPTSSSYEQYF. DNA for the CDR3: TGTGCCAGCAGCTCCCCAACCTCCAGCTCCTACGAGCAGTACTTC.

This clonotype was counted many times. V is TRBV29-1 and J is TRBJ2-7; D remains ambiguous. CDR1 is SQVTM and CDR2 is ANQGSEA in the germline V gene. CDR3 size: 12 residues. V was pared by 2 bases and J by 7 bases, with 12 bases between. CDR3 residues: CSVESPFQEQYF. Here the CDR3 DNA reads TGCAGCGTTGAAAGCCCTTTCCAGGAGCAGTACTTC.

The CDR3 region is CASSLIKGGGIYEQYF. For the CDR3, the DNA is TGTGCCAGCAGCTTAATTAAGGGCGGAGGCATTTACGAGCAGTACTTC. The chain has TRBV7-2 and TRBJ2-7, with a weak D call TRBD2 (5 bases). Trimming shortened V by 2 bases and J by 4 bases, and 18 bases separated the two germline ends. Germline values: CDR1 SGHTA, CDR2 FQGNSA. This CDR3 is 16 amino acids long.

The chain is built from TRBV20-1 and TRBJ2-5; no reliable D call. With 5 bases removed from V and 2 bases from J, the gap between germline ends came to 9 bases. This CDR3 comprises 12 residues. Germline CDR1 is DFQATT and CDR2 is SNEGSKA (reference sequence). CDR3 DNA sequence: TGCAGTGCTCGGAAGGAGCAAGAGACCCAGTACTTC. Translated, it gives CSARKEQETQYF.

The chain carries TRBV12-3 or TRBV12-4 and TRBJ2-1, with 7 positions matching TRBD1. This CDR3 is 14 amino acids long. The ends lost 6 bases at V and 3 bases at J; junction bases unmatched: 5. Here the CDR3 DNA reads TGTGCCAGCAGGGGGGACAGCGGCTACAATGAGCAGTTCTTC. Protein product: CASRGDSGYNEQFF.

The chain is built from TRBV5-6 and TRBJ2-1; the D gene is possibly TRBD2 (5 bases). CDR1 is SGHDT and CDR2 is YYEEEE in the germline V gene. The CDR3 has 18 residues. V was shortened by 0 bases and J by 10 bases, with 26 bases between the two germline ends. Here the CDR3 reads CASSLGLASQTSLGEQFF. Here the CDR3 DNA reads TGTGCCAGCAGCTTGGGGTTAGCGTCCCAAACCTCCCTGGGGGAGCAGTTCTTC.

The chain joins TRBV24-1 to TRBJ1-2; D unclear. V was clipped by 9 bases and J by 0 bases, with 10 bases between them. The CDR3 covers 13 residues. Germline CDR1 is KGHDR and CDR2 is SFDVKD. For the CDR3, the DNA is TGTGCCACCGCCGACGGAGCTAACTATGGCTACACCTTC. Protein product: CATADGANYGYTF.

This clonotype was counted a few times. This rearrangement joins TRBV7-2 to TRBJ2-1; D perhaps matches TRBD1 (6 bases). This CDR3 has 20 residues. Germline V gives CDR1 SGHTA, CDR2 FQGNSA. V was shortened by 0 bases and J by 2 bases, with 23 bases between the two germline ends. CDR3 in amino acids: CASSLAPRGVNIEPYNEQFF. The DNA of the CDR3 is TGTGCCAGCAGCTTAGCGCCCAGGGGAGTAAACATAGAGCCCTACAATGAGCAGTTCTTC.

The rearrangement links TRBV11-2 to TRBJ2-3; D possibly corresponds to TRBD2 (6 bases). There are 16 residues in the CDR3. Trimming removed 4 bases from V and 6 bases from J, with 20 bases in between. Per the germline V gene, CDR1 is SGHAT and CDR2 is FQNNGV. CDR3 loop: CASSYFIGGSGDTQYF. In nucleotides, the CDR3 is TGTGCCAGCAGCTATTTCATCGGAGGGAGTGGGGATACGCAGTATTTT.

The rearrangement joins TRBV15 to TRBJ2-1; D is tentatively TRBD1 or TRBD2 (6 bases each). Germline CDR1 reads LNHNV; CDR2 reads YYDKDF (reference sequence). Trimming took 0 bases from V and 5 from J, leaving 17 bases between them. The CDR3 totals 17 residues. The CDR3 DNA is TGTGCCACCAGCAGAGACCTTGGGTGGGGGGCTAACAATGAGCAGTTCTTC. It translates to CATSRDLGWGANNEQFF. Based on the CDR3 plus reference TRBV15 and TRBJ2-1, the full variable domain is DAMVIQNPRYQVTQFGKPVTLSCSQTLNHNVMYWYQQKSSQAPKLLFHYYDKDFNNEADTPDNFQSRRPNTSFCFLDIRSPGLGDTAMYLCATSRDLGWGANNEQFFGPGTRLTVL.

The rearrangement links TRBV6-5 to TRBJ1-2; tentative D call: TRBD1 (5 bases). Germline CDR1 is MNHEY and CDR2 is SVGAGI. The CDR3 has 14 amino acids. V lost 8 bases and J lost 4, with 17 bases in between. The CDR3 loop reads CASYLRAGGYGYTF. In nucleotides, the CDR3 is TGTGCCAGCTACCTCAGGGCAGGAGGCTATGGCTACACCTTC.

The rearrangement links TRBV5-6 to TRBJ2-3, with 11 bases lining up with TRBD2. V shed 4 bases and J 5 bases; nucleotides not matched to a gene: 6. The CDR3 extends over 15 amino acids. Per the germline V gene, CDR1 is SGHDT and CDR2 is YYEEEE. CDR3 protein: CASSGTSGWEDTQYF. CDR3 coding DNA: TGTGCCAGCAGCGGGACTAGCGGATGGGAAGATACGCAGTATTTT.

In regard to this clonotype: Without the conserved terminal phenylalanine or tryptophan, this CDR3 likely stems from a read error. V gene TRBV5-5 combines with J gene TRBJ2-3; TRBD2 is a possible D gene (6 bases). Germline V lookup: CDR1 SGHKS, CDR2 YYEKEE (reference sequence). The germline V and J ends were trimmed by 0 bases and 3 bases, with 14 bases remaining between them. The CDR3 sequence is 16 residues long. CDR3 sequence reads: CASSLASAGITDTQYL. The CDR3 DNA is TGTGCCAGCAGCTTGGCCTCAGCGGGCATTACAGATACGCAGTATTTG.

The chain links TRBV25-1 to TRBJ1-6; no clear D gene. Germline assignment: CDR1 MGHDK and CDR2 SYGVNS. The CDR3 extends over 12 amino acids. V was shortened by 3 bases and J by 9 bases, with 6 bases between the two germline ends. CDR3 amino acids: CASSEGSSPLHF. CDR3 DNA sequence: TGTGCCAGCAGTGAGGGCAGTTCACCCCTCCACTTT. Full variable domain (missing parts from reference TRBV25-1 and TRBJ1-6): EADIYQTPRYLVIGTGKKITLECSQTMGHDKMYWYQQDPGMELHLIHYSYGVNSTEKGDLSSESTVSRIRTEHFPLTLESARPSHTSQYLCASSEGSSPLHFGNGTRLTVT.

Concerning this clonotype: One junction end disagrees with the germline gene, perhaps due to a read error. The chain is built from TRBV7-6 and TRBJ2-6; D perhaps matches TRBD2 (7 bases). This CDR3 spans 18 amino acids. Germline-derived CDR1 and CDR2 are SGHVS and FNYEAQ. The CDR3 DNA reads as TGTACCAGCAGCTTAGGGGGGGGATCGTTGTCTGGGGCCAACGTCCTGACTTTC. Protein sequence: CTSSLGGGSLSGANVLTF.

The chain joins TRBV27 to TRBJ2-1; D is uncertain. V dropped 5 bases and J dropped 5 bases, with 13 bases sitting between them. CDR3 length: 14 residues. Per germline, CDR1 MNHEY and CDR2 SMNVEV (reference sequence). In DNA form, the CDR3 reads TGTGCCAGCAGTCCGGGCGAGTTCAACAATGAGCAGTTCTTC. Translated: CASSPGEFNNEQFF.

The chain has TRBV5-1 and TRBJ2-1; 10 nucleotides agree with TRBD2. The CDR3 has 16 residues. Germline assignment: CDR1 SGHRS and CDR2 YFSETQ. V was clipped by 2 bases and J by 8 bases; unmatched bases: 10. In nucleotides, the CDR3 is TGCGCCAGCAGCTTCTCTAGCGGGAGTGTAATCCATGAGCAGTTCTTC. Its protein is CASSFSSGSVIHEQFF.

This clonotype was observed a handful of times. This sequence joins TRBV7-9 and TRBJ2-3; D gene uncertain. The germline V gene has CDR1 SEHNR and CDR2 FQNEAQ (reference sequence). Between the trimmed V and J ends, which lost 3 bases and 4 bases, there was a span of 11 bases. The CDR3 spans 14 residues. The CDR3 DNA reads TGTGCCAGCAGCTTTCCCTTTGACTCAGATACGCAGTATTTT. Protein product: CASSFPFDSDTQYF. Looking up the rest from reference TRBV7-9 and TRBJ2-3 gives the full variable domain: DTGVSQNPRHKITKRGQNVTFRCDPISEHNRLYWYRQTLGQGPEFLTYFQNEAQLEKSRLLSDRFSAERPKGSFSTLEIQRTEQGDSAMYLCASSFPFDSDTQYFGPGTRLTVL.

The V gene is TRBV7-6, the J gene TRBJ2-3, with unresolved D. V dropped 4 bases and J dropped 1 base, with 15 bases sitting between them. The CDR3 has 16 residues. Germline V gives CDR1 SGHVS, CDR2 FNYEAQ. CDR3 region: CASSSRGRNGTDTQYF. CDR3 coding DNA: TGTGCCAGCAGCTCCCGCGGACGCAACGGCACAGATACGCAGTATTTT.

This clonotype was seen more than once but under ten times. The V and J genes are TRBV28 and TRBJ1-2; no clear D. V was shortened by 5 bases and J by 8 bases, with 12 bases between the two germline ends. The CDR3 has 12 residues. Per the germline V gene, CDR1 is MDHEN and CDR2 is SYDVKM. The CDR3 region has the DNA TGTGCCAGCAGTGAGTACGGTTACGGCTACACCTTC. Translating it yields CASSEYGYGYTF.

The V gene is TRBV20-1, the J gene TRBJ1-4, with no clear D. There are 13 residues in the CDR3. V dropped 7 bases and J dropped 0 bases, with 9 bases sitting between them. Germline CDR1 reads DFQATT; CDR2 reads SNEGSKA (reference sequence). CDR3 residues: CSGVGSTNEKLFF. Here the CDR3 DNA reads TGCAGTGGCGTCGGCTCAACTAATGAAAAACTGTTTTTT.

This clonotype was seen a handful of times. The chain uses TRBV5-1 and TRBJ2-1; 15 nucleotides line up with TRBD2. Germline assignment: CDR1 SGHRS and CDR2 YFSETQ. With 2 bases clipped from V and 9 bases from J, the junction kept 3 bases outside the gene matches. The CDR3 is 15 residues long. In DNA form, the CDR3 reads TGCGCCAGCAGCTTCGGACTAGCGGGAGGGAGTGAGCAGTTCTTC. Translating it yields CASSFGLAGGSEQFF.

In the case of this clonotype: Since a much larger clone is just one base distant, this may be a read error. The V call is TRBV20-1, the J call TRBJ2-7; the D call may be TRBD1 or TRBD2 (5 bases each). Germline V gene data show CDR1 as DFQATT and CDR2 as SNEGSKA (reference sequence). This CDR3 is 11 amino acids long. V dropped 3 bases and J dropped 12 bases, with 15 bases sitting between them. CDR3 DNA: TGCAGTGCTAGTGGGGACCTCGGGCGGTACTTC. Translating gives CSASGDLGRYF.

This clonotype came up a few times. The chain couples TRBV20-1 to TRBJ2-1, with 7 bases identical to TRBD2. V gave up 5 bases and J gave up 8 bases; unmatched junction bases: 9. The CDR3 is made up of 13 amino acids. Germline CDR1 reads DFQATT; CDR2 reads SNEGSKA (reference sequence). CDR3 in amino acids: CSAPRETLDEQFF. CDR3 in DNA: TGCAGTGCTCCGCGGGAGACCCTCGATGAGCAGTTCTTC.

This clonotype was seen only a few times. The V gene is TRBV20-1, the J gene TRBJ2-1; possible D gene TRBD2, 5 bases. Trimming took off 3 bases at V and 8 bases at J, with 20 bases between the two ends. Germline V gene data show CDR1 as DFQATT and CDR2 as SNEGSKA (reference sequence). The CDR3 extends over 15 amino acids. This CDR3 reads CSARDSQQESDEQFF. The CDR3 DNA reads as TGCAGTGCTAGGGACTCCCAGCAGGAGTCCGATGAGCAGTTCTTC.

The chain joins TRBV7-9 to TRBJ2-5; D might be TRBD1 or TRBD2, each matching 6 bases. V was trimmed by 7 bases and J by 2 bases, leaving 14 bases between them. CDR3 length: 14 residues. Germline V gene sequence: CDR1 SEHNR, CDR2 FQNEAQ (reference sequence). In DNA form, the CDR3 reads TGTGCCAGCACCATCGGAGGGGGGCAAGAGACCCAGTACTTC. As protein: CASTIGGGQETQYF.

The rearrangement joins TRBV7-2 to TRBJ2-1, with TRBD2 matching 7 bases. The CDR3 runs to 14 residues. Looked up from germline, CDR1 is SGHTA and CDR2 is FQGNSA. Trimming at V came to 5 bases and at J to 6 bases, leaving 7 bases not matched to a gene. CDR3 in amino acids: CASSPGDYSNEQFF. The CDR3 DNA sequence: TGTGCCAGCAGCCCGGGGGACTATTCCAATGAGCAGTTCTTC.